A single sample gave rise to the 16 T cell receptor beta chains below, sequenced in a study of Ad26.COV2.S vaccination and SARS-CoV-2 variants. Documented treatment: about 20 received Ad26.COV2.S at low or high dose, single or two shots; about 5 received placebo; per-sample allocation not given. At day 63 after the first vaccine or placebo injection, samples were drawn. Sequencing was performed with immunoSEQ multiplex PCR; in TCRdb, only in-frame clones are kept and a portion is missing. In the table there are roughly 400,000 clones, around 91% of which are singletons. The sequencing used peripheral blood, collected in a trial of Ad26.COV2.S vaccine versus placebo. Receptor source: a person aged 18-65 years who received the Ad26.COV2.S COVID-19 vaccine or a placebo.

The chain couples TRBV7-3 to TRBJ2-5; 7 bases agree with TRBD1. Germline loops: CDR1 SGHTA, CDR2 FQGTGA. Trimming removed 5 bases from V and 5 bases from J; junction bases left unmatched: 8. This CDR3 comprises 14 residues. DNA for the CDR3: TGTGCCAGCAGCGCAACAGGGGCGGGTGAGACCCAGTACTTC. It is translated as CASSATGAGETQYF.

This chain joins TRBV12-3 or TRBV12-4 and TRBJ1-3, with a tentative D call TRBD1 (6 bases). CDR3 length equals 13 residues. Trimming left V 5 bases short and J 4 bases short, with 9 bases between. CDR3 in DNA: TGTGCCAGCAGTACAGGGTCCGGAAACACCATATATTTT. This gives the protein CASSTGSGNTIYF.

The chain has TRBV10-2 and TRBJ1-5; D not resolved. The CDR3 spans 13 residues. CDR1 and CDR2 (germline): WSHSY, SAAADI. The V end was cut by 6 bases, the J end by 0 bases, with 6 bases between. CDR3 region: CASRDYSNQPQHF. CDR3 nucleotides: TGCGCCAGCAGGGACTATAGCAATCAGCCCCAGCATTTT.

The chain employs TRBV11-2 and TRBJ1-2, with 7 bases identical to TRBD1. The J segment lost 6 bases and the V segment lost 6 bases, leaving 7 bases of the junction unmatched. CDR1 and CDR2 (germline): SGHAT, FQNNGV. This CDR3 is 13 amino acids long. The CDR3 nucleotides are TGTGCCAGCAGGGCCCCGGGACAGCATGGCTACACCTTC. Its protein is CASRAPGQHGYTF.

V is TRBV21-1 and J is TRBJ2-1; no check of the table's D call, TRBD2, against the DNA was made. TRBV21-1 is recorded as a pseudogene. This CDR3 comprises 16 residues. CDR3 in amino acids: CASSKEPSELLNEQFF. Written as DNA, the CDR3 is TGTGCCAGCAGCAAAGAGCCTAGCGAACTTTTGAATGAGCAGTTCTTC.

This clone was detected a few times. V usage is TRBV5-1 and J usage is TRBJ1-3; D is unclear. CDR1 and CDR2 (germline): SGHRS, YFSETQ. V was clipped by 0 bases and J by 1 base, with 8 bases between them. The CDR3 is made up of 15 amino acids. The CDR3 region has the DNA TGCGCCAGCAGCTTGGAATTAGCTTCTGGAAACACCATATATTTT. Protein product: CASSLELASGNTIYF.

The chain carries TRBV7-7 and TRBJ2-1; 12 nucleotides line up with TRBD2. V shed 1 base, J shed 8 bases, and the junction held 6 bases outside the gene matches. Germline assignment: CDR1 SSHAT and CDR2 FNYEAQ (reference sequence). This CDR3 region has 16 residues. The CDR3 coding sequence is TGTGCCAGCAGCTTAGGGACTAGCGGGATGGTAGATGAGCAGTTCTTC. It translates to CASSLGTSGMVDEQFF.

This CDR3 reads CASSIYWQDHNQPQHF. Here the CDR3 DNA reads TGTGCCAGTAGTATTTATTGGCAGGACCACAATCAGCCCCAGCATTTT. This chain connects TRBV19 to TRBJ1-5; no clear D gene. Trimming took 3 bases from V and 3 from J, leaving 15 bases between them. Germline CDR1 is LNHDA and CDR2 is SQIVND (reference sequence). The CDR3 spans 16 residues. The variable domain in full, completed from reference TRBV19 and TRBJ1-5, reads DGGITQSPKYLFRKEGQNVTLSCEQNLNHDAMYWYRQDPGQGLRLIYYSQIVNDFQKGDIAEGYSVSREKKESFPLTVTSAQKNPTAFYLCASSIYWQDHNQPQHFGDGTRLSIL.

This sequence joins TRBV6-6 and TRBJ2-1; D is unresolved. The CDR3 spans 13 residues. Germline CDR1 is MNHNY and CDR2 is SVGAGI (reference sequence). Deletions cut 6 bases from V and 5 bases from J, with 11 bases between. CDR3 sequence (DNA): TGTGCCAGCAGCCCCCTAGAGAACAATGAGCAGTTCTTC. It yields the protein CASSPLENNEQFF.

The chain combines TRBV5-1 with TRBJ2-6, with 9 bases aligning to TRBD1. Per germline, CDR1 SGHRS and CDR2 YFSETQ. V gave up 2 bases and J gave up 3 bases; unmatched junction bases: 3. The CDR3 runs to 16 residues. CDR3 nucleotides: TGCGCCAGCAGCTTACAGGGGGCGCTTGGGGCCAACGTCCTGACTTTC. Its translation is CASSLQGALGANVLTF.

V and J are TRBV4-1 and TRBJ1-5; D unresolved. Germline CDR1 MGHRA, CDR2 YSYEKL. Trimming removed 1 base from V and 0 bases from J, with 4 bases in between. This CDR3 is built from 14 residues. The CDR3 sequence is CASSQVDSNQPQHF. The CDR3 coding sequence is TGCGCCAGCAGCCAAGTGGATAGCAATCAGCCCCAGCATTTT.

The chain carries TRBV9 and TRBJ1-3, with 8 bases identical to TRBD1. The CDR3 is 13 amino acids. V lost 3 bases and J lost 8; bases outside the gene matches: 4. The germline gives CDR1 SGDLS, CDR2 YYNGEE. CDR3 amino acids: CASSGGQGDTIYF. The CDR3 DNA is TGTGCCAGCAGCGGAGGACAGGGAGACACCATATATTTT.

This clone has a handful of counts. The identical CDR3 is also encoded by other nucleotide sequences in the sample. The V and J genes are TRBV5-1 and TRBJ1-1; D gene ambiguous. Germline lookup yields CDR1 SGHRS and CDR2 YFSETQ. V was pared by 0 bases and J by 1 base, with 7 bases between. The CDR3 extends over 14 amino acids. The chain's CDR3 is CASSLGTANTEAFF. CDR3 DNA sequence: TGCGCCAGCAGCTTGGGGACGGCGAACACTGAAGCTTTCTTT. The full variable domain, with the rest looked up from reference TRBV5-1 and TRBJ1-1, is KAGVTQTPRYLIKTRGQQVTLSCSPISGHRSVSWYQQTPGQGLQFLFEYFSETQRNKGNFPGRFSGRQFSNSRSEMNVSTLELGDSALYLCASSLGTANTEAFFGQGTRLTVV.

This clone was seen a single time. The CDR3 nucleotides read TGTGCCGGTAGTAGATTTAACTATGGCTACACCTTC. It translates to CAGSRFNYGYTF. V gene TRBV28 combines with J gene TRBJ1-2, with D unresolved. CDR1 and CDR2 from the germline V gene are MDHEN and SYDVKM. The V and J ends lost 11 bases and 1 base respectively, with 11 bases between them. The CDR3 covers 12 residues.

V is TRBV7-8 and J is TRBJ2-3; D not certain. The CDR3 has 14 amino acids. With 1 base removed from V and 5 bases from J, the gap between germline ends came to 10 bases. Germline V lookup: CDR1 SGHVS, CDR2 FQNEAQ. CDR3 sequence reads: CASSLEGLGDTQYF. Here the CDR3 DNA reads TGTGCCAGCAGCTTAGAGGGTCTCGGAGATACGCAGTATTTT.

This clone has only a few counts. The CDR3 is CATGTSNVGELFF. DNA for the CDR3: TGTGCCACAGGGACTAGCAATGTCGGGGAGCTGTTTTTT. The genes are TRBV24-1 and TRBJ2-2; 9 nucleotides align to TRBD2. V lost 10 bases and J lost 7; bases outside the gene matches: 6. In germline, CDR1 is KGHDR, CDR2 SFDVKD. CDR3 length equals 13 residues.